These T cell receptor beta chains were read from a single sample in a study of spatial heterogeneity in lung cancer. Each CDR3 protein gets one entry after TCRdb re-called the 5' RACE reads with MiXCR. The sample contains about 80,000 distinct CDR3 sequences, around 7.8% of which appear only once. The specimen comprised PBMCs, sampled at surgery. Receptors were obtained from a male donor with early-stage non-small cell lung cancer. Each CDR3 is given with its conserved first and last residue. D genes are given only for firm matches. Some rows have no size entry. The others give once, few or many, or a class for an expanded clone.

len	abundance	d_gene	v_gene	j_gene	CDR3nt	CDR3aa
13	many	.	TRBV18	TRBJ1-1	TGTGCCAGCTCACCTTACAGGGACACTGAAGCTTTCTTT	CASSPYRDTEAFF
14	many	.	TRBV7-9	TRBJ1-2	TGTGCCAGCAGCTTAGGAGCTGGTTCTTATGGCTACACCTTC	CASSLGAGSYGYTF
13	.	TRBD1	TRBV20-1	TRBJ1-2	TGCAGTGCTAGGGCCGGGACAGGGTATGGCTACACCTTC	CSARAGTGYGYTF
16	.	.	TRBV5-1	TRBJ1-6	TGCGCCAGCAGCGTGAGGCAGAGAGACTATAATTCACCCCTCCACTTT	CASSVRQRDYNSPLHF
14	once	TRBD2	TRBV12-3/TRBV12-4	TRBJ2-5	TGTGCCAGCAGCCGGGGACTACAAGAAGAGACCCAGTACTTC	CASSRGLQEETQYF
14	many	.	TRBV27	TRBJ1-6	TGTGCCAGCAGGTCCGGGGGAGGGAATTCACCCCTCCACTTT	CASRSGGGNSPLHF
13	many	TRBD2	TRBV29-1	TRBJ2-1	TGCAGCGTTTCAGAGGGAGGGCGCTATGAGCAGTTCTTC	CSVSEGGRYEQFF
14	few	.	TRBV29-1	TRBJ2-1	TGCAGCGTTCTAATGGGGGCCTGGGCGGATGAGCAGTTCTTC	CSVLMGAWADEQFF
15	many	.	TRBV11-1	TRBJ2-5	TGTGCCAGCAGCTTGGGTATGCGACAGCAAGAGACCCAGTACTTC	CASSLGMRQQETQYF
16	many	.	TRBV20-1	TRBJ1-1	TGCAGTGCTAGGCCCCTCTTGACAGCTTCGAACACTGAAGCTTTCTTT	CSARPLLTASNTEAFF
16	few	.	TRBV6-2/TRBV6-3	TRBJ2-1	TGTGCCAGCAGTTCCGCGAGGGGATCCTCCTACAATGAGCAGTTCTTC	CASSSARGSSYNEQFF
14	many	.	TRBV4-3	TRBJ2-1	TGCGCCAGCAGCCAAGAAGGCAGCGTTAATGAGCAGTTCTTC	CASSQEGSVNEQFF
14	few	.	TRBV7-6	TRBJ2-7	TGTGCCAGCAGCTACATGGGAGAGGTGAGCGAGCAGTACTTC	CASSYMGEVSEQYF
13	.	.	TRBV30	TRBJ2-3	TGTGCCTCACTCGGGACTTCCACAGATACGCAGTATTTT	CASLGTSTDTQYF
14	few	.	TRBV5-1	TRBJ1-2	TGCGCCAGCAGCTATACGGGAGAGGGCTCTGGCTACACCTTC	CASSYTGEGSGYTF
12	many	.	TRBV29-1	TRBJ2-5	TGCAGCGTTGCTCCTGGACGAGAGACCCAGTACTTC	CSVAPGRETQYF
16	.	.	TRBV6-1	TRBJ1-2	TGTGCCAGCAGTGTGCCGGGGTACCGAGCTAACTATGGCTACACCTTC	CASSVPGYRANYGYTF
14	few	.	TRBV4-3	TRBJ1-2	TGCGCCAGCAGCCAAGATCAGGGAGGAGGCGGCTACACCTTC	CASSQDQGGGGYTF
16	many	TRBD1	TRBV30	TRBJ1-5	TGTGCCTGGAGTGTACCCGGGACAGGTGGGAATCAGCCCCAGCATTTT	CAWSVPGTGGNQPQHF
14	few	TRBD1	TRBV12-3/TRBV12-4	TRBJ1-1	TGTGCCAGCAGGGGACAGGGGGAGGGCACTGAAGCTTTCTTT	CASRGQGEGTEAFF
12	.	.	TRBV5-1	TRBJ2-5	TGCGCCAGCAGCTTGACGGAAGAGACCCAGTACTTC	CASSLTEETQYF
16	many	.	TRBV7-2	TRBJ1-3	TGTGCCAGCAGCCCCGCCGCTCCAGGGATAAGGGCCCCCATATATTTT	CASSPAAPGIRAPIYF
13	few	.	TRBV30	TRBJ2-7	TGTGCCTGGAGTTCGAAACAGACCTACGAGCAGTACTTC	CAWSSKQTYEQYF
15	.	.	TRBV4-1	TRBJ2-5	TGCGCCAGCAGCCAAGAAATTGTGTCCGATGAGACCCAGTACTTC	CASSQEIVSDETQYF
16	many	TRBD2	TRBV7-8	TRBJ2-7	TGTGCCAGCAGCTTAGCGCGGGCGGGAGGGGCCTACGAGCAGTACTTC	CASSLARAGGAYEQYF
15	many	.	TRBV7-2	TRBJ2-2	TGTGCCAGCAGCCGCGGGGACCTCGACACCGGGGAGCTGTTTTTT	CASSRGDLDTGELFF
14	.	.	TRBV12-3/TRBV12-4	TRBJ2-5	TGTGCCAGCAGTTACCCAGGGGTAGGAGAGACCCAGTACTTC	CASSYPGVGETQYF
14	few	.	TRBV5-4	TRBJ2-1	TGTGCCAGCAGTGCTAGGGAAGGGGAGGTTGAGCAGTTCTTC	CASSAREGEVEQFF
16	many	TRBD2	TRBV5-1	TRBJ2-2	TGCGCCAGCAGCTTGGGGCTAGCGGGAGTTCCCGGGGAGCTGTTTTTT	CASSLGLAGVPGELFF
15	many	.	TRBV12-3/TRBV12-4	TRBJ2-3	TGTGCCAGCAGTTTAGCGCACGGGAGTGAGGCTACGCAGTATTTT	CASSLAHGSEATQYF
15	many	TRBD2	TRBV5-6	TRBJ2-7	TGTGCCAGCAGCTTATGGAGGGACTACTTCAACGAGCAGTACTTC	CASSLWRDYFNEQYF
16	many	.	TRBV4-1	TRBJ2-7	TGCGCCAGCAGCCAAGAACTCGCGGGGCAGGTCTACGAGCAGTACTTC	CASSQELAGQVYEQYF
13	.	TRBD1	TRBV20-1	TRBJ1-1	TGCAGTGCCCGACAGGGTGTAAGGGCTGAAGCTTTCTTT	CSARQGVRAEAFF
17	few	.	TRBV6-2/TRBV6-3	TRBJ1-5	TGTGCCAGCAGTTACTCGAAGACATCTCGCGGGAATCAGCCCCAGCATTTT	CASSYSKTSRGNQPQHF
16	few	.	TRBV24-1	TRBJ2-3	TGTGCCACCAGTGATGGAAGGAAAGCTAGCACAGATACGCAGTATTTT	CATSDGRKASTDTQYF
13	few	TRBD2	TRBV5-1	TRBJ2-1	TGCGCCAGCAGCACGGGACTAGCGGCGGGACAGTTCTTC	CASSTGLAAGQFF
15	many	.	TRBV14	TRBJ2-7	TGTGCCAGCAGCCTTGGGACCGCGAGCTCCTACGAGCAGTACTTC	CASSLGTASSYEQYF
14	.	.	TRBV4-3	TRBJ1-2	TGCGCCAGCAGCCAATATAGAGGGAACTATGGCTACACCTTC	CASSQYRGNYGYTF
16	few	TRBD2	TRBV13	TRBJ2-1	TGTGCCAGCAGCCCGGGACTAGCGGGAGGGCGCAATGAGCAGTTCTTC	CASSPGLAGGRNEQFF
14	few	.	TRBV19	TRBJ1-2	TGTGCCAGTAGTATAGGGGAGGCTCGCTATGGCTACACCTTC	CASSIGEARYGYTF
12	few	.	TRBV4-1	TRBJ1-2	TGCGCCAGCAGCCAAGGACTGGATGGCTACACCTTC	CASSQGLDGYTF
14	.	.	TRBV18	TRBJ1-1	TGTGCCAGCTCACCATTTGGGAGGAACACTGAAGCTTTCTTT	CASSPFGRNTEAFF
15	many	TRBD1	TRBV24-1	TRBJ2-1	TGTGCCACCAGTCCGCTAGGGGGACAGGGGGGCGAGCAGTTCTTC	CATSPLGGQGGEQFF
15	.	.	TRBV7-9	TRBJ1-3	TGTGCCAGCAGCTTGTTCGGGGACTCTGGAAACACCATATATTTT	CASSLFGDSGNTIYF
14	few	TRBD1	TRBV7-9	TRBJ2-7	TGTGCCAGCAGCGCCACAGGGGGAGCCTACGAGCAGTACTTC	CASSATGGAYEQYF
14	many	.	TRBV2	TRBJ1-5	TGTGCCAGCAGGGGAACTTCCTCCAATCAGCCCCAGCATTTT	CASRGTSSNQPQHF